This T cell receptor beta chain appears in the sequencing data of a study of blood T cell repertoires in COVID-19. Study context: Samples taken during acute and convalescent COVID-19 were collected in the United States, Italy and Spain. Sources were T cells, B-cell-depleted T cells, or PBMCs; the material itself was cDNA or gDNA.

Patients of the Seattle cohort, enrolled during active infection, were followed longitudinally. This clone was found many times. Per the germline V gene, CDR1 is SGHAT and CDR2 is FQNNGV. This CDR3 has 13 residues. The ends were cut back, 0 bases at V and 3 bases at J, with 6 bases in the middle. TCRdb's copy holds only in-frame clones and misses some; the assay was immunoSEQ multiplex PCR. The sample has fewer than 300,000 clones, 75% to 90% seen once. The V call is TRBV11-2, the J call TRBJ2-7; D not certain. The receptor was derived from a woman between 45 and 65 years old with COVID-19, enrolled during active disease. Sequenced input: peripheral blood. The CDR3 here is CASSLDYRYEQYF. CDR3 DNA sequence: TGTGCCAGCAGCTTAGATTATCGCTACGAGCAGTACTTC.